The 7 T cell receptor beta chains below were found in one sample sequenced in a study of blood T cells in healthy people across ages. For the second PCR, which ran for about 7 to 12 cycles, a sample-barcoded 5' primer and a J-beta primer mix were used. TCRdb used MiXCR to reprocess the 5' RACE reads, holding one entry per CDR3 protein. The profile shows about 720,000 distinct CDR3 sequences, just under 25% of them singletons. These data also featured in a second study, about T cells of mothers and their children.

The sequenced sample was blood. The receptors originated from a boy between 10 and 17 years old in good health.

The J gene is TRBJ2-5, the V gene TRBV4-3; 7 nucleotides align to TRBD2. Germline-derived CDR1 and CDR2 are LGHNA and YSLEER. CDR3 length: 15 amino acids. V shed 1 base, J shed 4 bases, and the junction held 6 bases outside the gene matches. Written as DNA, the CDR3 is TGCGCCAGCAGCCAAGCGAACGGGGGGTCAGAGACCCAGTACTTC. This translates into CASSQANGGSETQYF.

CDR3 DNA sequence: TGCAGTGCTAGTAGGTATTCTACAGATACGCAGTATTTT. Its translation is CSASRYSTDTQYF. This chain connects TRBV20-1 to TRBJ2-3, with no clear D. V was cut by 3 bases and J by 3 bases, with 10 bases left in between. Germline loops: CDR1 DFQATT, CDR2 SNEGSKA (reference sequence). CDR3 length: 13 residues.

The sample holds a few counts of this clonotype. The CDR3 region has the DNA TGTGCCAGCAGTTACGGCGCGTCTCGGCCAACTAATGAAAAACTGTTTTTT. This encodes CASSYGASRPTNEKLFF. The chain has TRBV6-2 or TRBV6-3 and TRBJ1-4; the D is unclear. The CDR3 has 17 amino acids. V dropped 2 bases and J dropped 0 bases, with 13 bases sitting between them. Germline CDR1 reads MNHEY; CDR2 reads SVGEGT.

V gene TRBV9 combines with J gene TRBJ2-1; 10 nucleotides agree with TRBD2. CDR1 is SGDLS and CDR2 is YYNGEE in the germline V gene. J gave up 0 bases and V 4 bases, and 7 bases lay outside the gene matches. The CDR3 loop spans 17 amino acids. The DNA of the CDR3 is TGTGCCAGCAGCCCCCGGACTAGCGGATACTCCTACAATGAGCAGTTCTTC. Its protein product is CASSPRTSGYSYNEQFF.

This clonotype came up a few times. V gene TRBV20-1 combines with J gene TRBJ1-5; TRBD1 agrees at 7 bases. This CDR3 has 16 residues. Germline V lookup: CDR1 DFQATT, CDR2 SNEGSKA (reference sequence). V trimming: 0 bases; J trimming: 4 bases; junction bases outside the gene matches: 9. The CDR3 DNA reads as TGCAGTGCTAGAGATTTTCTGGACAGGAGAAATCAGCCCCAGCATTTT. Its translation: CSARDFLDRRNQPQHF.

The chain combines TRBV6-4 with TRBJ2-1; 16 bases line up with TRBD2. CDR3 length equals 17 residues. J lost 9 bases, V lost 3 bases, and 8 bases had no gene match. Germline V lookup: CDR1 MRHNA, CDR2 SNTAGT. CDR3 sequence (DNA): TGTGCCAGCAGTGAGCTAGGGACTAGCGGGGGGGTAAGTGAGCAGTTCTTC. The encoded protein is CASSELGTSGGVSEQFF.

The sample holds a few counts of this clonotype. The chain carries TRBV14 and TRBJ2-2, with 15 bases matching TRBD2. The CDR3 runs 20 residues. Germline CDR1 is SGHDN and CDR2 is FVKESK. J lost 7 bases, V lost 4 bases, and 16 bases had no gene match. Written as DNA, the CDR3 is TGTGCCAGCAGCCCCGGACTAGCGGGGGGGCCGTCCCCTACCGGCGGGGAGCTGTTTTTT. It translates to CASSPGLAGGPSPTGGELFF.